This T cell receptor (beta chain) originates from a study of T cell responses to AZD1222 COVID-19 vaccine. Study-level findings and limits: Only after the peak T cell response were repertoires sampled. In a largely white British group with more females than males, clonal diversity was possibly underestimated. With dominance at 160-218 and 743-854, vaccine-associated CD4 TCRs spanned spike. Only five or six individuals given AZD1222 were seropositive at baseline.

Germline assignment: CDR1 SEHNR and CDR2 FQNEAQ (reference sequence). This CDR3 has 15 residues. Trimming left V 1 base short and J 2 bases short, with 11 bases between. There are a few counts of this clone. Its specificity is not known. Clones were read by immunoSEQ multiplex PCR, and TCRdb kept only the in-frame ones, dropping some. The sample has 100,000 to 150,000 clones, roughly 90% seen once. The specimen comprised peripheral blood, sampled on day 0 of AZD1222 vaccination. This TCR came from an adult in good health. The chain is built from TRBV7-9 and TRBJ1-1, with D perhaps TRBD1 (5 bases). The chain's CDR3 is CASSLVGTVNTEAFF. In nucleotides, the CDR3 is TGTGCCAGCAGCTTAGTCGGGACGGTAAACACTGAAGCTTTCTTT.